These 7 T cell receptor beta chains were all obtained from the same sample, sequenced in a study of shared clonotypes between healthy human individuals. Clones were read by immunoSEQ multiplex PCR, and TCRdb kept only the in-frame ones, dropping some. The sample consists of 2 million to 3 million clones, 80% to 95% of them appearing once. The sample consisted of naive CD4+ T cells from PBMCs. Subset indicated: CD45RA+ positively selected. The source of these receptors is a man aged 18-30 years in good health. Some clones in this sample may be carry-over from other donors' samples.

The rearrangement joins TRBV30 to TRBJ2-7; 7 nucleotides agree with TRBD2. J was trimmed by 2 bases and V by 8 bases; bases with no gene match: 3. The germline V gene encodes CDR1 GTSNPN and CDR2 SVGIG (reference sequence). The CDR3 has 11 amino acids. This chain's CDR3 is CAGRGAYEQYF. In DNA form, the CDR3 reads TGTGCCGGACGGGGGGCCTACGAGCAGTACTTC.

The gene calls are TRBV7-2 and TRBJ2-3; 10 bases align to TRBD2. Germline V CDR1 and CDR2: SGHTA, FQGNSA. V was clipped by 3 bases and J by 3 bases; unmatched bases: 6. CDR3 size: 16 residues. The CDR3 DNA is TGTGCCAGCAGCTTCTCTAGCGGGAGAGCGACAGATACGCAGTATTTT. As protein: CASSFSSGRATDTQYF.

J is TRBJ2-3 and V is TRBV30, with D unresolved. The V and J ends lost 1 base and 2 bases respectively, with 10 bases between them. CDR1 is GTSNPN and CDR2 is SVGIG in the germline V gene (reference sequence). This CDR3 contains 14 residues. CDR3 in DNA: TGTGCCTGGAGTGATGCCCGATCCACAGATACGCAGTATTTT. It specifies CAWSDARSTDTQYF. The variable domain in full, completed from reference TRBV30 and TRBJ2-3, reads SQTIHQWPATLVQPVGSPLSLECTVEGTSNPNLYWYRQAAGRGLQLLFYSVGIGQISSEVPQNLSASRPQDRQFILSSKKLLLSDSGFYLCAWSDARSTDTQYFGPGTRLTVL.

The gene calls are TRBV7-3 and TRBJ2-3; D is tentatively TRBD1 or TRBD2 (5 bases each). The germline V gene has CDR1 SGHTA and CDR2 FQGTGA. V lost 5 bases and J 5 bases, leaving 14 bases between the germline ends. This CDR3 region has 14 residues. CDR3 sequence reads: CASSPLGTGDTQYF. In nucleotides, the CDR3 is TGTGCCAGCAGCCCCCTCGGGACGGGAGATACGCAGTATTTT.

This sequence joins TRBV5-4 and TRBJ1-2; D call uncertain. This CDR3 comprises 13 residues. Germline CDR1 reads SGHNT; CDR2 reads YYREEE (reference sequence). V lost 0 bases, J lost 4 bases, and 7 bases lay in between. The CDR3 DNA reads TGTGCCAGCAGCTTGGAGCACATCTATGGCTACACCTTC. This codes for CASSLEHIYGYTF.

This sequence joins TRBV6-5 and TRBJ1-1, with a tentative D call TRBD1 (5 bases). Germline lookup yields CDR1 MNHEY and CDR2 SVGAGI. The CDR3 runs 11 residues. V lost 6 bases and J 6 bases, leaving 8 bases between the germline ends. The CDR3 region has the DNA TGTGCCAGCAGCTCCAGGGCTGAAGCTTTCTTT. This encodes CASSSRAEAFF.

This chain uses TRBV15 with TRBJ2-1; 9 bases are shared with TRBD2. The V gene's germline CDR1 is LNHNV and CDR2 YYDKDF (reference sequence). The V and J ends lost 0 bases and 8 bases, in that order; junction bases with no gene match: 8. CDR3 length: 16 amino acids. The DNA for the CDR3 is TGTGCCACCAGCAGAGACCTAGCGGGAAGTAAGGATGAGCAGTTCTTC. Its translation is CATSRDLAGSKDEQFF.